This T cell receptor (beta chain) was sequenced during a study of PD-L1 blockade in urothelial cancer. Across the whole study: When patients started atezolizumab around 2014, it was given at 1,200 mg intravenously every 3 weeks.

PCRs were each spiked with synthetic TCR analog templates. The assay was immunoSEQ multiplex PCR, and TCRdb's table has in-frame clones only and misses some. The sample yields around 66,000 clones, roughly four fifths seen once. Time point described: pretreatment peripheral blood. CDR1 is SGDLS, CDR2 YYNGEE, per germline. V lost 0 bases and J lost 5, with 14 bases in between. The CDR3 spans 15 residues. This chain joins TRBV9 and TRBJ2-5; tentatively, D is TRBD2 (6 bases). The sequence was obtained from a man between 65 and 85 years old with urothelial cancer. This sample comprised PBMCs, obtained around atezolizumab (anti-PD-L1) treatment. CDR3 region: CASSVGTGAVETQYF. Here the CDR3 DNA reads TGTGCCAGCAGCGTAGGGACGGGAGCGGTTGAGACCCAGTACTTC.